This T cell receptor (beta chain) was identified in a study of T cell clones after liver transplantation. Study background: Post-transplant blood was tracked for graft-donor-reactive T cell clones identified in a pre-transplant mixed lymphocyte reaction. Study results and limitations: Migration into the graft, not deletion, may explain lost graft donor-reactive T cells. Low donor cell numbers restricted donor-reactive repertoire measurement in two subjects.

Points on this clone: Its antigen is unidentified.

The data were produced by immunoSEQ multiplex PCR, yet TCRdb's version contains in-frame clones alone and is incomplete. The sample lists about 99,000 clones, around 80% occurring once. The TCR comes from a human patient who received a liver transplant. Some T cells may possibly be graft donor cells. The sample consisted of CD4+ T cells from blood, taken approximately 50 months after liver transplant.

CDR3 amino acids: CASSVTSGREGGELFF. Written as DNA, the CDR3 is TGTGCCAGCAGTGTTACTAGCGGGAGAGAAGGCGGGGAGCTGTTTTTT. The chain carries TRBV28 and TRBJ2-2; 11 bases are shared with TRBD2. Looked up from germline, CDR1 is MDHEN and CDR2 is SYDVKM. After removal of 5 bases from V and 7 bases from J, the junction contained 9 bases not matched to a gene. This CDR3 is built from 16 residues.